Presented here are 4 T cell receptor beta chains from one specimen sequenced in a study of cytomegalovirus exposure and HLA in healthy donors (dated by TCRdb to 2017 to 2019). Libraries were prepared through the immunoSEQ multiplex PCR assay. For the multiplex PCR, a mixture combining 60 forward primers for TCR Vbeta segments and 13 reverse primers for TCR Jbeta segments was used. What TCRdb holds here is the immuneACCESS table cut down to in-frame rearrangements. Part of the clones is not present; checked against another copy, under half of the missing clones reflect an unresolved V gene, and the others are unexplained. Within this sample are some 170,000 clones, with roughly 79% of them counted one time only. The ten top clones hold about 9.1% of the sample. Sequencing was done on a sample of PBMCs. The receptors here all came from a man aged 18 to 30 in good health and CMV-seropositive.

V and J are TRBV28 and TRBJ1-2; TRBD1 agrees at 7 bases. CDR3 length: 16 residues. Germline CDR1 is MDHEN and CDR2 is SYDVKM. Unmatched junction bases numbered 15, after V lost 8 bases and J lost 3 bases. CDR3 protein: CASGGTGVAGHYGYTF. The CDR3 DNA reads TGTGCCAGCGGGGGAACAGGGGTCGCAGGGCACTATGGCTACACCTTC.

CDR3 sequence: CASGGAGRNEQFF. As DNA, the CDR3 is TGTGCCAGCGGGGGGGCCGGTCGCAATGAGCAGTTCTTC. The chain recombines TRBV11-3 with TRBJ2-1, with TRBD2 as a possible D gene (7 bases). CDR1 SGHNT and CDR2 YENEEA come from the germline V gene. V lost 8 bases to trimming and J lost 6 bases, with 14 bases between them. The CDR3 contains 13 residues.

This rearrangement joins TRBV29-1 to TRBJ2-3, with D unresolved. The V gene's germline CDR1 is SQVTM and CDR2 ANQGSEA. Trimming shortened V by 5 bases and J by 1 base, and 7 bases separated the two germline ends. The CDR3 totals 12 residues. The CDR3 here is CSVQSRTDTQYF. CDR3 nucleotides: TGCAGCGTTCAGTCTCGCACAGATACGCAGTATTTT.

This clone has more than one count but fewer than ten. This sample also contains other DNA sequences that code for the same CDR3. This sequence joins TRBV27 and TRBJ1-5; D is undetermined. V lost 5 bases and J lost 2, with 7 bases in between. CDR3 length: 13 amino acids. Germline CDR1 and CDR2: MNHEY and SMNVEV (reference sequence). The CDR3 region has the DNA TGTGCCAGCAGTGCCGGGGGCAATCAGCCCCAGCATTTT. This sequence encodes CASSAGGNQPQHF.